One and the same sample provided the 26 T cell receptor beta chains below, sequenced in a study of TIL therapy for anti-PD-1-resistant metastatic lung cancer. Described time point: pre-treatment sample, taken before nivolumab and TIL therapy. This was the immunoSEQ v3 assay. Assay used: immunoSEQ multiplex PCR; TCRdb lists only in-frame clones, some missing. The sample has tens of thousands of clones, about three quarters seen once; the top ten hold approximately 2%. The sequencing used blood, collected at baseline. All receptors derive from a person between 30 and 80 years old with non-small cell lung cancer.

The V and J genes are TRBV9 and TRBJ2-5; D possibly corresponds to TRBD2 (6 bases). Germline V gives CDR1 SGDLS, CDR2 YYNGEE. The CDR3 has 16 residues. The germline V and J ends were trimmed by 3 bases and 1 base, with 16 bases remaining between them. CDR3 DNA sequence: TGTGCCAGCAGCGCCCCTCCCCGGGACTTCCAAGAGACCCAGTACTTC. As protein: CASSAPPRDFQETQYF.

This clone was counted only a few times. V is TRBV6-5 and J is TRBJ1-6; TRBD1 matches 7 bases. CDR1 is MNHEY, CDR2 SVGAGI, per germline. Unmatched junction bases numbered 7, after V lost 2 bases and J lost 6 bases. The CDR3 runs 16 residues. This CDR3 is CASSYQSGQTNSPLHF. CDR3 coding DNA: TGTGCCAGCAGTTACCAATCGGGACAGACTAATTCACCCCTCCACTTT.

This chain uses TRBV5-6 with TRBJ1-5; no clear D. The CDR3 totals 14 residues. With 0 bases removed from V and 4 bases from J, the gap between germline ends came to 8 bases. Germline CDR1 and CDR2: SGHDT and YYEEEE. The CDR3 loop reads CASSLGTSNQPQHF. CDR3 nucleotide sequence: TGTGCCAGCAGCTTGGGGACCTCGAATCAGCCCCAGCATTTT.

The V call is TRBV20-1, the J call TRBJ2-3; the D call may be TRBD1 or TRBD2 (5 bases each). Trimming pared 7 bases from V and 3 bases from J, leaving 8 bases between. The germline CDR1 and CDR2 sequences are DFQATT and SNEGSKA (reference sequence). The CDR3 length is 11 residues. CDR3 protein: CSGGTTDTQYF. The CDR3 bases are TGCAGTGGAGGGACGACAGATACGCAGTATTTT.

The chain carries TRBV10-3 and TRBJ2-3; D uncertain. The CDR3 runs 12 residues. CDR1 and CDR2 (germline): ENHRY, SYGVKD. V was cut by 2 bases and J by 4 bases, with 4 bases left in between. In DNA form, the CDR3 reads TGTGCCATCAGTGAGCTAGCAGATACGCAGTATTTT. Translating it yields CAISELADTQYF.

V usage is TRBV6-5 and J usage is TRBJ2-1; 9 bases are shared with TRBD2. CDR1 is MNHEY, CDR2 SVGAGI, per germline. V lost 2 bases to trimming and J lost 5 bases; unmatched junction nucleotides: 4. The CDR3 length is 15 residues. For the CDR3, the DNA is TGTGCCAGCAGTTACGAGGCGGGGGGGGACAATGAGCAGTTCTTC. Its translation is CASSYEAGGDNEQFF.

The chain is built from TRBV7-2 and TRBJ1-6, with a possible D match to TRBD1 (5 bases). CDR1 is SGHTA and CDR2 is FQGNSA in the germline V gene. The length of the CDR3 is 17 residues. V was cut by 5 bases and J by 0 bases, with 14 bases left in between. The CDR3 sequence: CASSPGPQSSYNSPLHF. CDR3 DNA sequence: TGTGCCAGCAGCCCGGGGCCCCAGAGCTCCTATAATTCACCCCTCCACTTT. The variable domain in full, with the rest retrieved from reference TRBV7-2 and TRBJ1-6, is GAGVSQSPSNKVTEKGKDVELRCDPISGHTALYWYRQSLGQGLEFLIYFQGNSAPDKSGLPSDRFSAERTGGSVSTLTIQRTQQEDSAVYLCASSPGPQSSYNSPLHFGNGTRLTVT.

CDR3 sequence (DNA): TGCGCCAGCAGCCCGGGCCCGACGGACAGACACACCGGGGAGCTGTTTTTT. Residues: CASSPGPTDRHTGELFF. V is TRBV4-1 and J is TRBJ2-2, with D perhaps TRBD1 (6 bases). CDR1 and CDR2 (germline): MGHRA, YSYEKL. The length of the CDR3 is 17 residues. Trimming took off 4 bases at V and 3 bases at J, with 18 bases between the two ends.

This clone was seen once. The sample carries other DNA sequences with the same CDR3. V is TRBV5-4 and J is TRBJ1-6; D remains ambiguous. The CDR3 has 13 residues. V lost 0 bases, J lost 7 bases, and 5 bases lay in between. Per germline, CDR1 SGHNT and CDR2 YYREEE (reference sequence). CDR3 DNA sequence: TGTGCCAGCAGCTTGGTACCGAATTCACCCCTCCACTTT. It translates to CASSLVPNSPLHF.

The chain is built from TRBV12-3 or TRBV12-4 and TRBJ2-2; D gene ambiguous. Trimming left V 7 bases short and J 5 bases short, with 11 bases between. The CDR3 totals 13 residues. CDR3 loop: CASNFRWTGELFF. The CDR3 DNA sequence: TGTGCCAGCAACTTTAGGTGGACCGGGGAGCTGTTTTTT.

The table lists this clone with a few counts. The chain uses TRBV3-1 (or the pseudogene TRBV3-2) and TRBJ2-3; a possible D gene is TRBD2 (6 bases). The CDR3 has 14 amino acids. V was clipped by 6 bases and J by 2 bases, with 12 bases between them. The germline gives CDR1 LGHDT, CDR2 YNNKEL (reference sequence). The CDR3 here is CASSRLGFTDTQYF. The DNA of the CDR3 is TGTGCCAGCAGTCGACTAGGATTCACAGATACGCAGTATTTT.

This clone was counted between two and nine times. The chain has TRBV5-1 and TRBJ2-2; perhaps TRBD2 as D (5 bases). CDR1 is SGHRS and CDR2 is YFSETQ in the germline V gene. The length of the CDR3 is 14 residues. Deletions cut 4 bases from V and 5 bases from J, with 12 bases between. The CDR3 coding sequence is TGCGCCAGCAGCCGCGGTTCGGGGACCGGGGAGCTGTTTTTT. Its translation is CASSRGSGTGELFF.

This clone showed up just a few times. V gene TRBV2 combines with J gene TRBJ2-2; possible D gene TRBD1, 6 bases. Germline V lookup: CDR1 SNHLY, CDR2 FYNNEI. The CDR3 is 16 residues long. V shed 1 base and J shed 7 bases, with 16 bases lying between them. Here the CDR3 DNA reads TGTGCCAGCAGTGAAGGAAAACAGGGCATCGGCGGGGAGCTGTTTTTT. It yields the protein CASSEGKQGIGGELFF.

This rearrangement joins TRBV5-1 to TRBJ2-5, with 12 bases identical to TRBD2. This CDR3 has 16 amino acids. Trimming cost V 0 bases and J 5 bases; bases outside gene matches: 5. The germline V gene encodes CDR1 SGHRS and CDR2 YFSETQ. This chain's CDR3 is CASSLALAGGMETQYF. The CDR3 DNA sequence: TGCGCCAGCAGCTTGGCCCTAGCGGGAGGGATGGAGACCCAGTACTTC.

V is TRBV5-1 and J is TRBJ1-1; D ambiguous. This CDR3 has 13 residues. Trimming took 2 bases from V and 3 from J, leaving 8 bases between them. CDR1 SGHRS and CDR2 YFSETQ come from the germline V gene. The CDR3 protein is CASSLWGYTEAFF. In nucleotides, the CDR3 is TGCGCCAGCAGCTTATGGGGTTACACTGAAGCTTTCTTT.

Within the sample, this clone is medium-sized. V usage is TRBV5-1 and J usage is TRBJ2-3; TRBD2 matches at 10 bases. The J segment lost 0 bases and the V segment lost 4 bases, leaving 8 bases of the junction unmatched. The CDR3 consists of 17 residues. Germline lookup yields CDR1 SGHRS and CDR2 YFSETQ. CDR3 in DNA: TGCGCCAGCAGCCGGGAGGGACTAGCGACTAGCACAGATACGCAGTATTTT. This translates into CASSREGLATSTDTQYF. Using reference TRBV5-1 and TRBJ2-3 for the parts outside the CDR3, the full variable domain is KAGVTQTPRYLIKTRGQQVTLSCSPISGHRSVSWYQQTPGQGLQFLFEYFSETQRNKGNFPGRFSGRQFSNSRSEMNVSTLELGDSALYLCASSREGLATSTDTQYFGPGTRLTVL.

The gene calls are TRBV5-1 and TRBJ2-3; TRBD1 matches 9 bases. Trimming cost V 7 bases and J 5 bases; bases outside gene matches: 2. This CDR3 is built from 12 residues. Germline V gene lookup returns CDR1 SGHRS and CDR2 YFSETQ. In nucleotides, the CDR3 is TGCGCCAGCCAGACAGGGGGAGATACGCAGTATTTT. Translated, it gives CASQTGGDTQYF.

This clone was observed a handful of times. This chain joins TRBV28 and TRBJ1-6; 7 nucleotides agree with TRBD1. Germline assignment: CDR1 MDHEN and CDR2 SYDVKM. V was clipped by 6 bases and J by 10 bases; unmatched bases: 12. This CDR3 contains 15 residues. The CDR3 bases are TGTGCCAGCAGGCAGGGGGAACGGGTGGGATCACCCCTCCACTTT. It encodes CASRQGERVGSPLHF.

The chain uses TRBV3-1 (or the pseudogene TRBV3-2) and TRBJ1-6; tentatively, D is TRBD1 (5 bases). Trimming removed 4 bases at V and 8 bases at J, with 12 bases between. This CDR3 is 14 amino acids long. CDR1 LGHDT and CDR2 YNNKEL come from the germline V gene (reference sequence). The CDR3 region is CASSRSGGDSPLHF. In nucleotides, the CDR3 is TGTGCCAGCAGCCGCTCGGGGGGGGATTCACCCCTCCACTTT.

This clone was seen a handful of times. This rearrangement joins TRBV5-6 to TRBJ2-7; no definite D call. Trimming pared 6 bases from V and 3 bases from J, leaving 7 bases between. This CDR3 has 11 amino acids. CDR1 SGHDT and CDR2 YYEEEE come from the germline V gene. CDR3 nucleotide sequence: TGTGCCAGCACGAGAAACTACGAGCAGTACTTC. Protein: CASTRNYEQYF.

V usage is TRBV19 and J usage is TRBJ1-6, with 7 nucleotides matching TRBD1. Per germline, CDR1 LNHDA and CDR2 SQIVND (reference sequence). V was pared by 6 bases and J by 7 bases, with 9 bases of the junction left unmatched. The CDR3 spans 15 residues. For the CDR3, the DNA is TGTGCCAGTAGACCCGGGCGGACAGGAAATTCACCCCTCCACTTT. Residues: CASRPGRTGNSPLHF.

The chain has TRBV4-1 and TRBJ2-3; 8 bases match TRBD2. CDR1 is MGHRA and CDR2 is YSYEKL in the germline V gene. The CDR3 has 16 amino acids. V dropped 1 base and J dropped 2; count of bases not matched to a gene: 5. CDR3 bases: TGCGCCAGCAGCCAAGGGATAGCGGGGCTCACAGATACGCAGTATTTT. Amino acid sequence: CASSQGIAGLTDTQYF.

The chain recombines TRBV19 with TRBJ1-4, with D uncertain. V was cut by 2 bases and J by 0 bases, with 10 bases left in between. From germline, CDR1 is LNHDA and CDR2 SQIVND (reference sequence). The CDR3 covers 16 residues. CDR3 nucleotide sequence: TGTGCCAGTAGTATAAGGCAGACTGCAACTAATGAAAAACTGTTTTTT. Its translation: CASSIRQTATNEKLFF.

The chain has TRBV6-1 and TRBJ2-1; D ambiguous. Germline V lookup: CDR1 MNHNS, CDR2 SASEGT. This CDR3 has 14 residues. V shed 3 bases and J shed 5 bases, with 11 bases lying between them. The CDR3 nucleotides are TGTGCCAGCAGTGACAGATATTATAACAATGAGCAGTTCTTC. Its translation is CASSDRYYNNEQFF.

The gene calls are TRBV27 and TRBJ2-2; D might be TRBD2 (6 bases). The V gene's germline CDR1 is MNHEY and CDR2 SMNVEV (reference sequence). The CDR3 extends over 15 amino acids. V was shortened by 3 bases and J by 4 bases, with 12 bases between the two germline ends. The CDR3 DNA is TGTGCCAGCAGTTTCTCGGGAGTTGGCACCGGGGAGCTGTTTTTT. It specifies CASSFSGVGTGELFF.

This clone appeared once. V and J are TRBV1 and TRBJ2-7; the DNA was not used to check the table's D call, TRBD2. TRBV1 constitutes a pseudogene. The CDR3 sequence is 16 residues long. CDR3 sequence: CTSSQVGVGCLWEQYF. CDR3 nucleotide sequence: TGCACCAGCAGCCAAGTGGGAGTGGGTTGTCTATGGGAGCAGTACTTC.